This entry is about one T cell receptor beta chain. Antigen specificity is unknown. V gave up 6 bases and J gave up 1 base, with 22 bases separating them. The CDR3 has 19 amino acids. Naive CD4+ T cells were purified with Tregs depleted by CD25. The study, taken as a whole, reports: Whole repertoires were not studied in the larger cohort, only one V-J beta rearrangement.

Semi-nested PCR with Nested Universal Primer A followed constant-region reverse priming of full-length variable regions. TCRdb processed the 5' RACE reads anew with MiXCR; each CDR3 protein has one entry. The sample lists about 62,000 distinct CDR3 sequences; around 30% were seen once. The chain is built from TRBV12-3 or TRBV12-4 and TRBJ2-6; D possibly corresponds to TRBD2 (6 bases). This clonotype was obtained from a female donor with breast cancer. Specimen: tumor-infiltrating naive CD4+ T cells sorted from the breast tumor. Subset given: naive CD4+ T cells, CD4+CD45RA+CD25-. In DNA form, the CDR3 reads TGTGCCAGCAGCCTAGAGACCTCGGACTACTCATCTGGGGCCAACGTCCTGACTTTC. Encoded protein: CASSLETSDYSSGANVLTF.